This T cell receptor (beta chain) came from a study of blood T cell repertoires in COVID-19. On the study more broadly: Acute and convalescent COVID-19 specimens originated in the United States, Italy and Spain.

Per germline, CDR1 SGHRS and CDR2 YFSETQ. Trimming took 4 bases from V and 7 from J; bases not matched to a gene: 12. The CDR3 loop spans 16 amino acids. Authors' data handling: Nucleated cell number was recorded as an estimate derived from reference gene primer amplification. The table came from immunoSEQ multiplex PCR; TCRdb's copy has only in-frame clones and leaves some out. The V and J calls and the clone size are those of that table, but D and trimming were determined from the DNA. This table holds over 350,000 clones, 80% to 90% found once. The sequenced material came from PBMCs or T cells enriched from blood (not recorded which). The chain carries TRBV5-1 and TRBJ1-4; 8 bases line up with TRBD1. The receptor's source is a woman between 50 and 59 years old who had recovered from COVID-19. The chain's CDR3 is CASSLSGGSALEKLFF. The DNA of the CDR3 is TGCGCCAGCAGCCTCTCAGGGGGCTCGGCTCTTGAAAAACTGTTTTTT.